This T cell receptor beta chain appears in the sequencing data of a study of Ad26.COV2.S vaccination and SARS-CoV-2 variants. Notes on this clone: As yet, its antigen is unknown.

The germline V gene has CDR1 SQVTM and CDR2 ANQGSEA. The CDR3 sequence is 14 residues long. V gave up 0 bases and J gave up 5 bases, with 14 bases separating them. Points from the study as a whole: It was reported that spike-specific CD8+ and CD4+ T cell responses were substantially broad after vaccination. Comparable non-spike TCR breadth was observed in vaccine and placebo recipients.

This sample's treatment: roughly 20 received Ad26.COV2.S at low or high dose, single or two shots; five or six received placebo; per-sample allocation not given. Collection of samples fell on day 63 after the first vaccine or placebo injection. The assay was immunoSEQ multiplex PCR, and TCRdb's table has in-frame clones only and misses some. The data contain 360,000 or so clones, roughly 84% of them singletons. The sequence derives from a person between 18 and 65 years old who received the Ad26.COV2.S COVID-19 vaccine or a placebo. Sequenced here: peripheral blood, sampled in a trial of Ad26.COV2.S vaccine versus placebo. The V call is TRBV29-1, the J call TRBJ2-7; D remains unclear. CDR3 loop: CSVEDPQVKDEQYF. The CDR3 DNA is TGCAGCGTTGAAGATCCCCAGGTAAAGGACGAGCAGTACTTC.